This T cell receptor (beta chain) was found in a study of T cell changes during pregnancy in multiple sclerosis. TCRdb's copy holds only in-frame clones and misses some; the assay was immunoSEQ multiplex PCR. The sample consists of approximately 85,000 clones, about 95% of them appearing once. The sequence was obtained from a female donor with multiple sclerosis, enrolled in a pregnancy study. Source: peripheral blood, taken in the third trimester of pregnancy.

The CDR3 loop is CASSPRGPSYEQYF. CDR3 coding DNA: TGTGCCAGCAGCCCCCGCGGGCCTTCCTACGAGCAGTACTTC. The rearrangement uses TRBV7-9 and TRBJ2-7, with D maybe TRBD2 (5 bases). This CDR3 is 14 amino acids long. The V gene's germline CDR1 is SEHNR and CDR2 FQNEAQ (reference sequence). Trimming pared 5 bases from V and 1 base from J, leaving 12 bases between.